This T cell receptor beta chain was retrieved from a study of T and B cells in COVID-19 patients. The study, taken as a whole, reports: The recovered cohort had thousands of exclusive TCR clusters, including around 34 low generation probability clusters.

This clonotype is medium-sized (0.01 to 0.1%) by share. Antigen: not known. TRB rearrangements were amplified by multiplex PCR with BIOMED2 TRB-A/B primers. TCRdb re-derived calls from the multiplex PCR reads in MiXCR, one entry per CDR3 protein. Of around 11,000 distinct CDR3 sequences in the sample, around 30% were seen once. Blood genomic DNA input for TRB amplification was roughly 250-550 ng. The CDR3 has 17 amino acids. Trimming stripped 2 bases from V and 2 bases from J, with 17 bases between. Germline CDR1 and CDR2: PRHDT and FYEKMQ (reference sequence). The TCR originated in a human donor with active COVID-19. This chain uses TRBV13 with TRBJ2-3, with D possibly being TRBD1 (7 bases). The sequenced sample consisted of blood. The CDR3 protein is CASSLKRTGGDTDTQYF. The CDR3 DNA reads TGTGCCAGCAGCTTAAAGAGGACAGGCGGGGACACAGATACGCAGTATTTT.